This T cell receptor (beta chain) is from a study of cytomegalovirus exposure and HLA in healthy donors (dated 2017 in TCRdb). For context, the study as a whole: In an earlier analysis of roughly 500 of the donors, about 260 Gb of sequence data and some 120 million unique TCR beta sequences from some 170 million T cells were reported. The later analysis used no new phenotypic data to find candidate immune exposures, relying instead on TCR beta sequences and their occurrence across donors. Typing coverage differed by locus: A, B, C, DRB1 and DQB1 were typed in about 629-640 donors, DQA1 in about 510, DPA1 in 600 to 610, and DPB1 in roughly 450. An earlier analysis of several hundred of the donors applied high-throughput TCR beta sequencing to assess whether each TCR beta V gene segment acted as functional or pseudogenic. Among the approximately 400 genotyped donors, around 79% belonged to the genetic ancestry cluster associated with self-reported Caucasian donors. Around 330 gigabases of sequencing data and roughly 81 million unique TCR sequences made up an early release that covered several hundred HLA-typed donors. Besides the first cohort of 550 to 750 subjects, a separate validation cohort made up of over a hundred different subjects was used. To predict cytomegalovirus infection status, the study combined high-throughput TCR immunosequencing, statistical association of individual TCRs with disease status, and machine learning. A handful of DR-DQ haplotypes were handled as single units for association and clustering because linkage in the cohort was strong. On average, roughly 240,000 unique TCR beta nucleotide sequences were sequenced per donor among a few hundred genotyped donors of the cohort, with roughly 18% of those sequences being non-productive. A later genetic analysis took genome-wide SNP genotypes for 398 of the 666 donors and used that subset as a discovery cohort. A later analysis re-examined previously published TCR beta repertoires from more than 650 donors and added high-resolution HLA genotyping to investigate patterns of TCR occurrence. HLA typing covered class I and class II loci at four-digit resolution. All discovery cohort repertoires had been generated using a single sequencing platform. Donor age, sex, ethnicity and CMV serostatus were compiled together with the repertoire data. The study aimed to test whether signatures of past pathogen exposure could be identified by cataloging public T cell receptors. Using immunosequencing, the study profiled T cell repertoires from roughly 650 subjects and related those repertoires to cytomegalovirus serostatus. General findings and caveats noted by the study authors: A further reported finding was that TCR beta sequences accurately predicted the HLA-A and HLA-B alleles for most subjects in the first cohort. Roughly uniform sequencing depth across donors was assumed in presence/absence analyses, although this assumption may not hold. At a false discovery rate of 0.05, a later analysis linked some 18,000 TCR beta sequences to specific HLA alleles. Because HLA typing was missing for some donors at each locus, association tests included only the typed subset. According to a later analysis, TCR association rates differed among HLA loci, with DRB1 alleles showing the most associated TCRs and HLA-C alleles showing the fewest. In the study, approximately 160 TCR beta chains were listed as associated with cytomegalovirus. In a later analysis, HLA-associated TCR beta chains showed more clonal expansion and lower generation probabilities than non-associated chains that were equally common. Linkage disequilibrium might explain the correlated functional status among segregating V segments, but an unknown experimental factor could not be ruled out. It was suggested by the authors that the approach could potentially be generalized to other disease states and immunological phenotypes. A few of the identified cytomegalovirus-associated TCR beta chains were confirmed in vitro to be specific for cytomegalovirus antigens. An association between a missense DCLRE1C variant and V-gene and J-gene trimming of TCR beta chains was found in a later genetic analysis and replicated in an independent cohort. Seventeen rarely observed V segments, including chromosome 9 orphons, were excluded from the earlier analysis of approximately 500 of the donors because counts were too low. Several of the top co-occurrence clusters appeared to be linked to parvovirus B19, influenza, CMV and Epstein-Barr virus, according to a later analysis. When HLA alleles, especially DR and DQ, strongly co-occurred, TCR associations were difficult to assign to individual alleles. Only TCR beta chains were sequenced in this cohort, and the absence of alpha or paired-chain data limited detectable features. According to a later analysis, most CMV-associated TCR beta chains appeared to be HLA-restricted, and the HLA associations seemed to be driven largely by CMV exposure. A cluster of highly shared sequence variants was judged likely to represent a technical artifact of the sequencing pipeline. The only immune exposure information available for the cohort was CMV serostatus. In an earlier analysis of 587 of the donors, most TCR beta V segments appeared in productive rearrangements about 87% or about 30% of the time, broadly matching IMGT annotations. Because the 87-base-pair reads could not distinguish some IMGT-functional V segments, including TRBV6-2 and TRBV6-3, those segments were excluded. While some public TCRs were present in many individuals, most TCR sequences turned up only very rarely across donors. Compared with the roughly 700-donor mean, donors in an Asian-associated ancestry cluster had fewer N-insertions in productive TCRs, according to a later genetic analysis. In both the original and validation cohorts, the classifier was reported to diagnose cytomegalovirus status with high specificity and sensitivity.

The CDR3 sequence holds 13 residues, the cysteine and phenylalanine included. Solely the CDR3 DNA is kept, with 39 bases framed from the first base. V lost 7 bases and J lost 3 bases; the stretch between them is 11 bases long. Looking up the germline V gene yields CDR1 MNHEY and CDR2 SVGAGI. This clone was recorded once. The antigen it binds to is not known. No clone much larger than this one lies a single base away; base qualities are absent. The library came from the immunoSEQ multiplex PCR assay. A mixture of 60 forward primers for TCR Vbeta segments and 13 reverse primers for TCR Jbeta segments was used in the multiplex PCR. The CDR3 region of rearranged TCR beta genes was amplified from genomic DNA by a multiplex PCR assay. The Illumina HiSeq System was used to sequence the amplified TCR beta libraries as 87-base-pair reads. Processing in the source paper ran as follows. In a later analysis, tens of millions of unique TCR beta chains were counted across the 650 to 750 repertoires, and roughly 10 million of these chains were shared by at least two donors. A nearest-neighbor algorithm error-corrected the raw reads and collapsed the reads into unique sequences, merging closely related sequences to remove PCR and sequencing errors. To assign V, D and J gene segments, CDR3 sequences were aligned to IMGT reference sequences. For a sequence to be retained, a match of at least six nucleotides to both a V gene segment and a J gene segment was required. A rearrangement was called productive if the CDR3 had no stop codons and remained in frame with V and J, and every other rearrangement was called non-productive. CDR3 was defined according to IMGT convention as the region running from the second conserved V-encoded cysteine to the conserved J-encoded phenylalanine. The earlier analysis of about 610 of the donors excluded any sequence lacking an unambiguous match to a single V gene segment. In an earlier analysis of about 590 of the donors, a V segment was called functional when productive rearrangements were above 56.7%, and segregating when the standard deviation between donors exceeded 5%. A statistical classification framework was developed to diagnose cytomegalovirus status using the catalog of TCR beta chain sequences. In a later analysis, V and J genes were assigned by comparing TCR nucleotide sequences against IMGT/GENE-DB human TR gene sequences. In a later analysis, CDR3 sequences and most-parsimonious VDJ recombination scenarios were assigned using the TCRdist pipeline. In a later analysis, each TCR beta chain was defined by its CDR3 amino acid sequence together with its V-gene family, and reads lacking a unique V-gene family were excluded. A later analysis removed 592 highly shared, low-generation-probability nucleotide sequences to deal with suspected cross-contamination and a sequencing artifact. In a later analysis, a clonal expansion index for each public chain was calculated from normalized within-repertoire ranks of inferred template counts. In a later analysis, generation probabilities were computed with a VDJ recombination model fitted to out-of-frame rearrangements, and the resulting probabilities were checked against IGoR. In a later analysis, hypergeometric tests were used to score TCR-TCR, TCR-HLA and TCR-CMV co-occurrence, with a repertoire-size bias correction applied to TCR pairs. To estimate false discovery rates, a later analysis permuted the HLA or CMV assignments 20 times. A later analysis grouped co-occurring TCRs with DBSCAN, adding TCRdist sequence similarity when clustering within HLA-allele-positive subsets. Repertoires with fewer than 30,000 or more than 120,000 public chains were left out of co-occurrence clustering, as were about 5 repertoires with anomalous nucleotide sharing. What TCRdb holds here is the immuneACCESS table cut down to in-frame rearrangements. Part of the clones is not present; checked against another copy, under half of the missing clones reflect an unresolved V gene, and the others are unexplained. That table gives V, J and clone size, and the DNA gave D and trimming. Across this sample there are 120,000 to 150,000 clones, with roughly three quarters seen only once. Together, the top ten hold roughly 4% of the sample.

The cohort was made up of hundreds of healthy bone marrow donors. Cohort members were all nominally healthy when sampled, although unrecorded immune exposures were likely present. The donor tested CMV seronegative and was one of the 352 seronegative cohort members. A peripheral blood sample was provided by each donor, and peripheral blood mononuclear cells were used for TCR beta sequencing. The Qiagen DNeasy Blood Extraction Kit was used to extract genomic DNA from the blood cell samples. The sequence joins TRBV6-5 to TRBJ2-3; a tentative D call is TRBD1 (5 bases match). The receptor was isolated from a man aged 55 to 69 in good health and CMV-seronegative. The sequencing input was PBMCs. The sequenced DNA is TGTGCCAGCAAGGGGCCAGCAACAGATACGCAGTATTTT. This is translated as CASKGPATDTQYF.